This T cell receptor (beta chain) derives from a study of technical replicates of blood from several donors. Libraries were prepared by immunoSEQ multiplex PCR; TCRdb keeps only in-frame clonotypes and omits some of them. Altogether fewer than 85,000 clones are present, just under 95% being singletons, with the ten largest covering 0.4% to 0.45%. The length of the CDR3 is 16 residues. Germline V gene lookup returns CDR1 SGDLS and CDR2 YYNGEE. V trimming: 4 bases; J trimming: 1 base; junction bases outside the gene matches: 6. This sequence originates from a human donor in good health. Input material: T cells isolated from PBMCs. The chain is built from TRBV9 and TRBJ2-2; 8 positions agree with TRBD1. The DNA for the CDR3 is TGTGCCAGCAGCCCCACCGGGACAGGGAACACCGGGGAGCTGTTTTTT. It is translated as CASSPTGTGNTGELFF.